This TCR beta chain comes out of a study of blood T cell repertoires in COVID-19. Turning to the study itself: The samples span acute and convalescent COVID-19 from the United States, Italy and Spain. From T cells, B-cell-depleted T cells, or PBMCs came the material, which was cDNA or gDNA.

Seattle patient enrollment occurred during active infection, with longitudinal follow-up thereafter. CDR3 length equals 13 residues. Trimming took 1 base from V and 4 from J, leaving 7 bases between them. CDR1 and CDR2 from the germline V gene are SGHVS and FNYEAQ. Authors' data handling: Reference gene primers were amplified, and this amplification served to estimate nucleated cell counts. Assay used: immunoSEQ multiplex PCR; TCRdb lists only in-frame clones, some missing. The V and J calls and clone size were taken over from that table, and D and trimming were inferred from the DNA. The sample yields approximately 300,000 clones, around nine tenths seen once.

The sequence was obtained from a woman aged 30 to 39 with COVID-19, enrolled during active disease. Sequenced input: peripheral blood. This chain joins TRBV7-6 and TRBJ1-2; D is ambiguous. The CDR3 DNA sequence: TGTGCCAGCAGCTTAGGCGGCAGCTATGGCTACACCTTC. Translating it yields CASSLGGSYGYTF. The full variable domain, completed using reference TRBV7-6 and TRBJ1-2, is GAGVSQSPRYKVTKRGQDVALRCDPISGHVSLYWYRQALGQGPEFLTYFNYEAQQDKSGLPNDRFSAERPEGSISTLTIQRTEQRDSAMYRCASSLGGSYGYTFGSGTRLTVV.